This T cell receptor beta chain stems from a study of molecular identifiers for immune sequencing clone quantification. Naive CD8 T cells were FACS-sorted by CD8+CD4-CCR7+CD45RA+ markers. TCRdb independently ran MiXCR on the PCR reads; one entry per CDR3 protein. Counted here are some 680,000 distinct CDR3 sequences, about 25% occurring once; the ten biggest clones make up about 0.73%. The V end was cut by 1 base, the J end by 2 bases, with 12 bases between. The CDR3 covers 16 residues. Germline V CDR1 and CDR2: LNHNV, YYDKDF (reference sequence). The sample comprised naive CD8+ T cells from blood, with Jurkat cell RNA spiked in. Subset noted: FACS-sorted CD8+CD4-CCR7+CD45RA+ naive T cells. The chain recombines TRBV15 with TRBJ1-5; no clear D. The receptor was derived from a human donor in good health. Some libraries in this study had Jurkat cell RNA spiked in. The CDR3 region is CATSRGRLSGNQPQHF. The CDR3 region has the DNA TGTGCCACCAGCAGAGGTAGGTTGTCTGGCAATCAGCCCCAGCATTTT.